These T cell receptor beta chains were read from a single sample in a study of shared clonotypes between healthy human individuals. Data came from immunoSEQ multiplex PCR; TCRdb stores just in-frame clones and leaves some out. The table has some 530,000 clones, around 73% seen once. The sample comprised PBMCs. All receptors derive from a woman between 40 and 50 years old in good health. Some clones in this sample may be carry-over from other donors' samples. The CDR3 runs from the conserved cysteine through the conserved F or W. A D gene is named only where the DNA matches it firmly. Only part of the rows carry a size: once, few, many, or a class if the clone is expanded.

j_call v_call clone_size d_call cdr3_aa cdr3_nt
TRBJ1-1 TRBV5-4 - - CASSPRGAEAFF TGTGCCAGCAGCCCACGGGGGGCTGAAGCTTTCTTT
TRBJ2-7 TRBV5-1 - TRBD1 CASSWTGGYEQYF TGCGCCAGCAGCTGGACAGGGGGCTACGAGCAGTACTTC
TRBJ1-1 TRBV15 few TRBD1 CATSKRTGVSAEAFF TGTGCCACCAGCAAACGGACAGGGGTAAGCGCTGAAGCTTTCTTT
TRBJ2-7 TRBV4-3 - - CASSQDRPYEQYF TGCGCCAGCAGCCAAGATCGGCCCTACGAGCAGTACTTC
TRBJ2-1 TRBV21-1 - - CASSKFRDGTRPNEQFF TGTGCCAGCAGCAAATTCAGGGACGGTACACGCCCCAATGAGCAGTTCTTC
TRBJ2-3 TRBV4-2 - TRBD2 CASSQARTSGSNTQYF TGTGCCAGCAGCCAAGCCAGGACTAGCGGGAGCAATACGCAGTATTTT
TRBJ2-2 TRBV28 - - CASRRPQGAGELFF TGTGCCAGCAGACGCCCACAGGGTGCCGGGGAGCTGTTTTTT
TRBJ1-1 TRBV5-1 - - CASSDIHTEAFF TGCGCCAGCAGCGATATCCACACTGAAGCTTTCTTT
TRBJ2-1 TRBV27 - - CASSTRTPEIEQFF TGTGCCAGCAGTACCCGGACTCCCGAGATTGAGCAGTTCTTC
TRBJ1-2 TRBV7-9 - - CASSHRGPAYGYTF TGTGCCAGCAGCCACCGGGGACCAGCCTATGGCTACACCTTC
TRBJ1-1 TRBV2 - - CASSVDLGNTEAFF TGTGCCAGCAGTGTCGACTTGGGGAACACTGAAGCTTTCTTT
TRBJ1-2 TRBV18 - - CASSPEGDGYTF TGTGCCAGCTCACCAGAGGGGGACGGCTACACCTTC
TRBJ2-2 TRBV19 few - CASSIERVGTGELFF TGTGCCAGTAGTATTGAAAGGGTGGGCACCGGGGAGCTGTTTTTT
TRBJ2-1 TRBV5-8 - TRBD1 CASSFMTGASYNEQFF TGTGCCAGCAGTTTCATGACAGGGGCTTCCTACAATGAGCAGTTCTTC
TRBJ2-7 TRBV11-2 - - CASSLDFASGLPYEQYF TGTGCCAGCAGCTTAGATTTTGCATCGGGACTCCCTTACGAGCAGTACTTC
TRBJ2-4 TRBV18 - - CASSPTKTGGKNIQYF TGTGCCAGCTCACCGACGAAAACAGGCGGCAAAAACATTCAGTACTTC
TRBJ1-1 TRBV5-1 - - CASSLDPQNTEAFF TGCGCCAGCAGCTTGGACCCCCAGAACACTGAAGCTTTCTTT
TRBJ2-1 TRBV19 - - CASSIQDRNHEQFF TGTGCCAGTAGTATTCAGGACAGAAATCATGAGCAGTTCTTC
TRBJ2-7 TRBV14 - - CASSQDGVVQYF TGTGCCAGCAGCCAAGATGGGGTTGTGCAGTACTTC